The clone carrying this TCR beta chain was recorded a few times. Amplified material comprised TCR beta CDR3 regions derived from RNA transcripts. The first-round RT-PCR employed HTBI primers together with the Qiagen OneStep RT-PCR kit. A multiplex PCR was then performed as the second round. TCRdb reprocessed the multiplex PCR reads with MiXCR, giving one entry per CDR3 protein. The sample has 300,000 to 450,000 distinct CDR3 sequences, about 18% seen once. The data were obtained in a study of Graves' ophthalmopathy and Graves' hyperthyroidism. CDR3 size: 18 residues. Germline lookup yields CDR1 MDHEN and CDR2 SYDVKM. V lost 2 bases, J lost 4 bases, and 18 bases lay in between.

The sequencing sample was made of peripheral blood. This clonotype was obtained from an adult woman with stable Graves' hyperthyroidism. The chain employs TRBV28 and TRBJ1-6; perhaps TRBD1 as D (5 bases). The CDR3: CASSLLRDPREYNSPLHF. The CDR3 DNA sequence: TGTGCCAGCAGTTTACTTCGGGACCCAAGGGAGTATAATTCACCCCTCCACTTT.